This TCR beta chain was captured by sequencing in a study of CD8+CD57+ T cells in acquired aplastic anemia. The wider study: Sorted cells (CD4+ and CD8+) yielded DNA amounts that averaged approximately 3.2 ug.

Regarding the study as a whole: Patients shared some 29 CD8+ CDR3 sequences with controls. Researchers reported that CD8+ Simpson's diversity was not significantly different in patients versus controls.

TCR beta VDJ and CDR3 were profiled, and genomic DNA was the template. From the reads, TCRdb called clonotypes with MiXCR, one entry per CDR3 protein. The sample shows about 270,000 distinct CDR3 sequences, approximately 57% of them seen only once. This clonotype came up a few times. Antigen specificity is unknown. This sequence originates from a human donor with severe aplastic anemia or a healthy control (not recorded which). The sample was sorted CD4+, CD8+, or CD8+CD57+ T cells (not recorded which) from PBMCs.

Here the CDR3 reads CASSGLNGVNEKLFF. CDR3 nucleotide sequence: TGTGCCAGCAGCGGTCTAAATGGGGTTAATGAAAAACTGTTTTTT. This chain uses TRBV5-4 with TRBJ1-4; D remains unclear. Deletions cut 4 bases from V and 4 bases from J, with 14 bases between. Germline V gene lookup returns CDR1 SGHNT and CDR2 YYREEE (reference sequence). The length of the CDR3 is 15 residues.